These 7 T cell receptor beta chains share one sample of origin, sequenced in a study of cytomegalovirus exposure and HLA in healthy donors. PCR primers comprised 60 Vbeta and 13 Jbeta primers. Sequencing was performed with immunoSEQ multiplex PCR; in TCRdb, only in-frame clones are kept and a portion is missing. The sample lists 200,000 to 250,000 clones, about 86% seen once, with 7% to 9% in the top ten. Sequenced material: PBMCs. Receptors originate from a woman aged 55-75 years in good health and CMV-seropositive.

The chain employs TRBV29-1 and TRBJ1-5; 7 nucleotides line up with TRBD1. Germline loops: CDR1 SQVTM, CDR2 ANQGSEA. V was clipped by 6 bases and J by 2 bases; unmatched bases: 7. The CDR3 covers 14 residues. The CDR3 reads CSVTDRDGNQPQHF. In DNA form, the CDR3 reads TGCAGCGTAACTGACAGGGACGGCAATCAGCCCCAGCATTTT. Full variable domain (rest looked up from reference TRBV29-1 and TRBJ1-5): SAVISQKPSRDICQRGTSLTIQCQVDSQVTMMFWYRQQPGQSLTLIATANQGSEATYESGFVIDKFPISRPNLTFSTLTVSNMSPEDSSIYLCSVTDRDGNQPQHFGDGTRLSIL.

In its sample, this clone was seen once. Relative to the germline gene, one junction end is altered; a read error may explain this. The genes are TRBV7-9 and TRBJ1-5, with 7 nucleotides matching TRBD1. CDR3 size: 16 residues. Germline CDR1 reads SEHNR; CDR2 reads FQNEAQ (reference sequence). As DNA, the CDR3 is TGTTCCAGCAGCCCCTGGTCCGAGGGGGCCTCAGGGCCCCAGCATTTT. It specifies CSSSPWSEGASGPQHF.

This clone occurred a few times. The V and J genes are TRBV11-1 and TRBJ1-2, with unresolved D. Per the germline V gene, CDR1 is SGHAT and CDR2 is FQDESV (reference sequence). CDR3 size: 13 residues. V gave up 3 bases and J gave up 3 bases, with 8 bases separating them. CDR3 in DNA: TGTGCCAGCAGCTTCATCCGGGACTATGGCTACACCTTC. It codes for CASSFIRDYGYTF.

This chain connects TRBV5-4 to TRBJ1-4; 9 bases match TRBD1. The CDR3 is 13 amino acids. V lost 4 bases, J lost 7 bases, and 2 bases stayed unmatched. Per germline, CDR1 SGHNT and CDR2 YYREEE (reference sequence). CDR3 sequence reads: CASSQGQGEKLFF. CDR3 DNA: TGTGCCAGCAGCCAGGGACAGGGTGAAAAACTGTTTTTT.

This chain connects TRBV7-9 to TRBJ2-3, with 9 bases aligning to TRBD1. This CDR3 is built from 13 residues. CDR1 and CDR2 (germline): SEHNR, FQNEAQ (reference sequence). Trimming took 5 bases from V and 4 from J; bases not matched to a gene: 1. The CDR3 DNA is TGTGCCAGCAGCAGACAGGGGGCAGATACGCAGTATTTT. Residues: CASSRQGADTQYF.

In its sample, this clone was seen once. This chain uses TRBV28 with TRBJ1-1; no reliable D call. The V end lost 5 bases, the J end lost 6 bases, and 13 bases lay between the germline ends. The CDR3 extends over 13 amino acids. CDR1 and CDR2 (germline): MDHEN, SYDVKM. CDR3 bases: TGTGCCAGCAGTAAGGGAGGCGGGGCTGAAGCTTTCTTT. Encoded protein: CASSKGGGAEAFF.

V is TRBV30 and J is TRBJ2-7; D might be TRBD2 (5 bases). The CDR3 totals 13 residues. CDR1 and CDR2 (germline): GTSNPN, SVGIG (reference sequence). V was pared by 4 bases and J by 0 bases, with 10 bases between. CDR3 loop: CAWTSLGSYEQYF. The CDR3 DNA sequence: TGTGCCTGGACTAGCTTGGGCTCCTACGAGCAGTACTTC.